This T cell receptor beta chain was recorded in a study of cytomegalovirus exposure and HLA in healthy donors. Study as a whole: Inside one of the first data releases sat roughly 80 million unique TCRs taken from HLA-typed donors.

Per the germline V gene, CDR1 is SGHVS and CDR2 is FQNEAQ. V was pared by 5 bases and J by 0 bases, with 14 bases between. CDR3 length: 15 amino acids. Turning to this clone: What it recognizes is unknown.

Vbeta (60) and Jbeta (13) primers were used in the PCR. Here immunoSEQ multiplex PCR was the method, and the copy in TCRdb shows in-frame clones only, minus some. This sample's table reports 70,000 to 80,000 clones. Study results and caveats: CMV serostatus was the sole immune exposure data available. Some public TCRs appeared in many individuals, while most sequences were rare.

The source is a middle-aged man in good health and CMV-seronegative. What was sequenced was PBMCs. This chain connects TRBV7-8 to TRBJ2-7, with a possible D match to TRBD1 (6 bases). Written as DNA, the CDR3 is TGTGCCAGCAGCCCGCCTCGACAGGCCTCCTACGAGCAGTACTTC. Translated, it gives CASSPPRQASYEQYF.